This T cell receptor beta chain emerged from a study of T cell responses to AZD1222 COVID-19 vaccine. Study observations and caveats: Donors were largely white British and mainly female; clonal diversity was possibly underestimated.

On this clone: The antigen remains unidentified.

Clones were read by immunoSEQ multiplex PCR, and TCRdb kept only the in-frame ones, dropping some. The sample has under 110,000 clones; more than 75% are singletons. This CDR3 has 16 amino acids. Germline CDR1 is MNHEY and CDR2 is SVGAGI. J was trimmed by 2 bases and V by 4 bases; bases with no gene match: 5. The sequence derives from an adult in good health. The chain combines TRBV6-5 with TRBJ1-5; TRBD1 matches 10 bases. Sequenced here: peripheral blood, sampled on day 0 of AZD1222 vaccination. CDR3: CASSSRDRGGNQPQHF. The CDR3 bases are TGTGCCAGCAGTTCCCGGGACAGGGGTGGCAATCAGCCCCAGCATTTT.